The clone carrying this T cell receptor (beta chain) was counted between two and nine times. Its antigen is currently unknown. This specimen comes from a study of T-cell memory formation after mild COVID-19. Overall study results and limits: Within pre-infection memory, some responding clones were found, suggesting cross-reactive memory joined. The study found contracting CD4+ clones mainly in CM and EM and contracting CD8+ clones in EMRA.

This CDR3 contains 13 residues. Per the germline V gene, CDR1 is MNHEY and CDR2 is SVGAGI. With 6 bases removed from V and 4 bases from J, the gap between germline ends came to 12 bases. In TCRdb, the 5' RACE reads were re-called with MiXCR into one record per CDR3 protein. The data hold some 450,000 distinct CDR3 sequences, with 15% to 25% observed a single time. The chain carries TRBV6-5 and TRBJ1-2; the D is unclear. The sample was PBMCs or a T cell subset sorted from them (not recorded which). The TCR originated in an adult woman who had mild COVID-19 (a few samples of this study predate the infection). Cell type and time point are not known. The CDR3 sequence is CASSPRKVYGYTF. In DNA, the CDR3 is TGTGCCAGCAGCCCTCGGAAGGTCTATGGCTACACCTTC.